The present TCR beta chain was sequenced within a study of beta chain features in type 1 diabetes. Study details: All of the samples together had roughly 98 million sorted cells examined. Study-level points and caveats: Relative to healthy donors, patients appeared to have naive, central memory and Treg TCRB repertoires that were more similar. Small HLA sub-analyses could not settle whether HLA shapes TCRB rearrangement. Within each of all four CD4+ subsets, Type 1 diabetes patients had TCRB CDR3s that were moderately but significantly shorter.

This clone has more than one count but fewer than ten. Its antigen is as yet unknown. The authors reverse transcribed all of the isolated RNA, so sequencing captured expressed TCRB transcripts. Clones were read by immunoSEQ multiplex PCR, and TCRdb kept only the in-frame ones, dropping some. Of hundreds of thousands of clones in the sample, roughly an eighth were seen once. V gave up 0 bases and J gave up 7 bases; unmatched junction bases: 8. The CDR3 sequence is 14 residues long. The germline CDR1 and CDR2 sequences are SQVTM and ANQGSEA. Isolation of CD4+ naive, central memory, regulatory and stem cell-like memory cells was achieved by sorting via CD45RO/CCR7/CD25/CD127/CD95/CD27.

The clonotype was recovered from a man younger than 45 with type 1 diabetes. The specimen was naive CD4+ T cells from blood. The chain carries TRBV29-1 and TRBJ1-1; 7 positions agree with TRBD1. CDR3 sequence: CSVEEPQGPGEAFF. The CDR3 region has the DNA TGCAGCGTTGAAGAGCCACAGGGGCCCGGTGAAGCTTTCTTT.